Listed here are 30 T cell receptor beta chains from one sample, sequenced in a study of T cell responses to AZD1222 COVID-19 vaccine. Assay: immunoSEQ multiplex PCR; the TCRdb copy retains only in-frame clones and omits some. The sample has about 140,000 clones; around 88% are singletons. The sample was peripheral blood, taken on day 0 of AZD1222 vaccination. These receptor sequences come from an adult in good health.

This clone showed up just once. The chain uses TRBV30 and TRBJ1-1; TRBD1 might be the D (5 bases). The CDR3 covers 15 residues. Germline CDR1 is GTSNPN and CDR2 is SVGIG (reference sequence). Trimming pared 1 base from V and 0 bases from J, leaving 12 bases between. CDR3 residues: CAWSEGRPMNTEAFF. In DNA form, the CDR3 reads TGTGCCTGGAGTGAGGGGAGGCCAATGAACACTGAAGCTTTCTTT.

This clone was seen at least ten times. J is TRBJ1-5 and V is TRBV12-3 or TRBV12-4; weak D call: TRBD1 (5 bases). Trimming stripped 3 bases from V and 6 bases from J, with 6 bases between. This CDR3 spans 12 amino acids. The CDR3 nucleotides read TGTGCCAGCAGTTTGCAGGGTCAGCCCCAGCATTTT. Amino acid sequence: CASSLQGQPQHF.

The chain links TRBV6-2 or TRBV6-3 to TRBJ1-2; D is uncertain. The germline V gene has CDR1 MNHEY and CDR2 SVGEGT. V dropped 5 bases and J dropped 2 bases, with 15 bases sitting between them. The CDR3 length is 15 residues. CDR3 residues: CASSGEGGRNYGYTF. CDR3 in DNA: TGTGCCAGCAGTGGGGAGGGCGGCAGGAACTATGGCTACACCTTC.

The chain couples TRBV15 to TRBJ2-1, with no clear D. The CDR3 spans 17 residues. V was clipped by 0 bases and J by 0 bases, with 12 bases between them. CDR1 LNHNV and CDR2 YYDKDF come from the germline V gene (reference sequence). In DNA form, the CDR3 reads TGTGCCACCAGCAGAGACGGTCAATATAGCTCCTACAATGAGCAGTTCTTC. This codes for CATSRDGQYSSYNEQFF. The full variable domain, completed using reference TRBV15 and TRBJ2-1, is DAMVIQNPRYQVTQFGKPVTLSCSQTLNHNVMYWYQQKSSQAPKLLFHYYDKDFNNEADTPDNFQSRRPNTSFCFLDIRSPGLGDTAMYLCATSRDGQYSSYNEQFFGPGTRLTVL.

This rearrangement joins TRBV29-1 to TRBJ2-2; 11 bases fit TRBD1. V shed 4 bases, J shed 8 bases, and the junction held 9 bases outside the gene matches. From germline, CDR1 is SQVTM and CDR2 ANQGSEA. This CDR3 has 15 amino acids. The DNA for the CDR3 is TGCAGCGTTGGGTTTCGGACAGGGGGCTGGGGGGAGCTGTTTTTT. The encoded protein is CSVGFRTGGWGELFF.

The V gene is TRBV10-3, the J gene TRBJ2-7, with TRBD2 as a possible D gene (6 bases). There are 15 residues in the CDR3. Germline loops: CDR1 ENHRY, CDR2 SYGVKD. Trimming took 3 bases from V and 0 from J, leaving 12 bases between them. In DNA, the CDR3 is TGTGCCATCAGTGAAGAAGCGGGTGGCTCCTACGAGCAGTACTTC. It translates to CAISEEAGGSYEQYF.

The chain links TRBV29-1 to TRBJ1-2; 9 bases agree with TRBD1. V gave up 3 bases and J gave up 4 bases; unmatched junction bases: 15. Germline V lookup: CDR1 SQVTM, CDR2 ANQGSEA. The CDR3 length is 17 residues. As DNA, the CDR3 is TGCAGCGTTGACGGTCCCGGGACAGGGACTAACCCCTATGGCTACACCTTC. Protein product: CSVDGPGTGTNPYGYTF. The full variable domain, with the rest looked up from reference TRBV29-1 and TRBJ1-2, is SAVISQKPSRDICQRGTSLTIQCQVDSQVTMMFWYRQQPGQSLTLIATANQGSEATYESGFVIDKFPISRPNLTFSTLTVSNMSPEDSSIYLCSVDGPGTGTNPYGYTFGSGTRLTVV.

The chain uses TRBV5-1 and TRBJ2-1; TRBD2 aligns across 14 bases. This CDR3 region has 17 residues. With V trimmed by 4 bases and J by 0 bases, 3 bases remained unmatched. Germline V gives CDR1 SGHRS, CDR2 YFSETQ. The chain's CDR3 is CASSTGLAGASYNEQFF. The CDR3 nucleotides read TGCGCCAGCAGCACGGGACTAGCGGGAGCCTCCTACAATGAGCAGTTCTTC.

For the CDR3, the DNA is TGTGCCAGCAGTCATACCTGGGACCCGCAAAGTATAAGTTACGAGCAGTACTTC. This codes for CASSHTWDPQSISYEQYF. This chain joins TRBV14 and TRBJ2-7; D is perhaps TRBD1 or TRBD2 (5 bases each). The CDR3 sequence is 18 residues long. Trimming cost V 6 bases and J 4 bases, with 28 bases left between them. Germline V gives CDR1 SGHDN, CDR2 FVKESK.

The chain couples TRBV28 to TRBJ1-2; no definite D call. In germline, CDR1 is MDHEN, CDR2 SYDVKM. V was trimmed by 5 bases and J by 3 bases, leaving 13 bases between them. CDR3 length equals 14 residues. Here the CDR3 reads CASSQQLVDYGYTF. In DNA form, the CDR3 reads TGTGCCAGCAGTCAACAGCTGGTGGACTATGGCTACACCTTC.

The chain combines TRBV19 with TRBJ1-6; no clear D. The germline V and J ends were trimmed by 7 bases and 0 bases, with 13 bases remaining between them. Germline CDR1 LNHDA, CDR2 SQIVND (reference sequence). The CDR3 is 16 residues long. The CDR3 here is CASTSAESSYNSPLHF. The CDR3 DNA sequence: TGTGCCAGTACTAGCGCGGAGAGCTCCTATAATTCACCCCTCCACTTT. The complete variable domain, with remaining parts taken from reference TRBV19 and TRBJ1-6, reads DGGITQSPKYLFRKEGQNVTLSCEQNLNHDAMYWYRQDPGQGLRLIYYSQIVNDFQKGDIAEGYSVSREKKESFPLTVTSAQKNPTAFYLCASTSAESSYNSPLHFGNGTRLTVT.

Only one count was recorded for this clone. Here the CDR3 reads CASSLGGAGQPQHF. In DNA form, the CDR3 reads TGTGCCAGCAGTTTAGGGGGGGCGGGTCAGCCCCAGCATTTT. The V call is TRBV28, the J call TRBJ1-5, with D possibly matching TRBD1 (6 bases). Trimming took off 2 bases at V and 6 bases at J, with 11 bases between the two ends. CDR1 MDHEN and CDR2 SYDVKM come from the germline V gene. CDR3 length equals 14 residues.

The chain couples TRBV10-3 to TRBJ2-1; TRBD2 agrees at 12 bases. CDR3 length: 13 amino acids. The trim removed 11 bases at V and 8 bases at J, leaving 7 bases unmatched. The germline V gene encodes CDR1 ENHRY and CDR2 SYGVKD. The CDR3 coding sequence is TGTGCCGCGACTAGCGGGAGTCGGGATGAGCAGTTCTTC. Translating it yields CAATSGSRDEQFF.

The chain joins TRBV7-3 to TRBJ2-1; 10 positions match TRBD1. J was trimmed by 5 bases and V by 4 bases; bases with no gene match: 8. Germline V gene data show CDR1 as SGHTA and CDR2 as FQGTGA. The CDR3 consists of 16 residues. CDR3 amino acids: CASSSLGQGRDNEQFF. In DNA form, the CDR3 reads TGTGCCAGCAGCTCGTTGGGACAGGGGAGAGACAATGAGCAGTTCTTC.

This clone has only a few counts. The chain's CDR3 is CASRIGSGANVLTF. CDR3 nucleotides: TGTGCCAGCAGAATCGGCTCTGGGGCCAACGTCCTGACTTTC. The chain carries TRBV6-5 and TRBJ2-6, with D unresolved. The CDR3 spans 14 residues. V was clipped by 6 bases and J by 0 bases, with 6 bases between them. CDR1 is MNHEY, CDR2 SVGAGI, per germline.

The chain has TRBV29-1 and TRBJ1-1; no clear D. Trimming cost V 3 bases and J 5 bases, with 10 bases left between them. Germline loops: CDR1 SQVTM, CDR2 ANQGSEA. This CDR3 is built from 12 residues. The CDR3 nucleotides are TGCAGCGTTGAGGGCAGGCAGACTGAAGCTTTCTTT. Protein sequence: CSVEGRQTEAFF.

This chain uses TRBV4-3 with TRBJ2-2; TRBD2 matches 8 bases. Trimming removed 6 bases from V and 1 base from J; junction bases left unmatched: 7. This CDR3 contains 16 residues. CDR1 is LGHNA and CDR2 is YSLEER in the germline V gene. CDR3 residues: CASSSSGTRNTGELFF. The CDR3 coding sequence is TGCGCCAGCAGTTCCTCCGGGACTAGGAACACCGGGGAGCTGTTTTTT.

This sequence joins TRBV7-6 and TRBJ2-1, with D perhaps matching TRBD1 (7 bases). Deletions cut 4 bases from V and 9 bases from J, with 25 bases between. The CDR3 has 17 residues. CDR1 is SGHVS and CDR2 is FNYEAQ in the germline V gene. Here the CDR3 reads CASSSHTTRLGGGEQFF. CDR3 DNA: TGTGCCAGCAGCTCCCACACAACCCGACTAGGGGGCGGTGAGCAGTTCTTC.

The chain couples TRBV28 to TRBJ2-5; D is perhaps TRBD1 (6 bases). Germline V gene lookup returns CDR1 MDHEN and CDR2 SYDVKM. V was trimmed by 2 bases and J by 5 bases, leaving 15 bases between them. This CDR3 contains 15 residues. CDR3 in amino acids: CASSLRGLGRETQYF. The CDR3 nucleotides read TGTGCCAGCAGTTTAAGGGGGTTGGGAAGGGAGACCCAGTACTTC.

The CDR3 region has the DNA TGTGCCACCAGTGATTTGCCAGAGCCATCCTACGAGCAGTACTTC. Its translation is CATSDLPEPSYEQYF. The rearrangement links TRBV24-1 to TRBJ2-7; D not resolved. Trimming removed 0 bases at V and 1 base at J, with 9 bases between. Germline V gives CDR1 KGHDR, CDR2 SFDVKD. The length of the CDR3 is 15 residues.

The V and J genes are TRBV11-3 and TRBJ1-3; maybe TRBD1 (6 bases). Germline V gives CDR1 SGHNT, CDR2 YENEEA. The CDR3 is made up of 14 amino acids. The V end lost 3 bases, the J end lost 2 bases, and 8 bases lay between the germline ends. The CDR3 loop is CASSFSGAGNTIYF. As DNA, the CDR3 is TGTGCCAGCAGCTTTTCAGGGGCTGGAAACACCATATATTTT.

The chain uses TRBV6-5 and TRBJ1-5; D is undetermined. The CDR3 contains 13 residues. Trimming pared 2 bases from V and 3 bases from J, leaving 5 bases between. Germline CDR1 is MNHEY and CDR2 is SVGAGI. This CDR3 reads CASSYDINQPQHF. DNA of the CDR3: TGTGCCAGCAGTTACGACATCAATCAGCCCCAGCATTTT.

Note on this clone: At one of its ends the junction is not consistent with the germline gene, which may arise from a read error. The rearrangement joins TRBV14 to TRBJ2-3; D unclear. Germline values: CDR1 SGHDN, CDR2 FVKESK. The length of the CDR3 is 12 residues. The CDR3 DNA reads TGTGCCAGCAGGCAAGTAGGAGATACGCAGTATTTT. Protein: CASRQVGDTQYF.

The chain links TRBV19 to TRBJ1-1, with D maybe TRBD1 (6 bases). Trimming pared 7 bases from V and 5 bases from J, leaving 8 bases between. Germline V gene lookup returns CDR1 LNHDA and CDR2 SQIVND (reference sequence). CDR3 length: 11 amino acids. CDR3 bases: TGTGCCAGTATGAGGGGGACTGAAGCTTTCTTT. It yields the protein CASMRGTEAFF.

This chain uses TRBV3-1 (or the pseudogene TRBV3-2) with TRBJ1-1; unclear D gene. Germline loops: CDR1 LGHDT, CDR2 YNNKEL (reference sequence). The CDR3 consists of 14 residues. V was clipped by 4 bases and J by 3 bases, with 12 bases between them. The CDR3 DNA sequence: TGTGCCAGCAGCCCACACCAGGATTACACTGAAGCTTTCTTT. Translating gives CASSPHQDYTEAFF.

The genes are TRBV4-2 and TRBJ1-2; D perhaps matches TRBD1 (6 bases). Germline V gene sequence: CDR1 LGHNA, CDR2 YNFKEQ. The CDR3 loop spans 15 amino acids. The V gene lost 0 bases and the J gene lost 6 bases, with 14 bases spanning the gap. CDR3 protein: CASSQDNQGGDGYTF. The CDR3 DNA sequence: TGTGCCAGCAGCCAAGATAATCAAGGGGGAGATGGCTACACCTTC.

This sequence joins TRBV18 and TRBJ2-5; 7 bases map to TRBD1. Germline V CDR1 and CDR2: KGHSH, LQKENI. The CDR3 spans 16 residues. The V segment lost 1 base and the J segment 2 bases; nucleotides outside the gene matches: 7. CDR3 loop: CASSPLPGTAQETQYF. In nucleotides, the CDR3 is TGTGCCAGCTCACCACTCCCCGGGACAGCTCAAGAGACCCAGTACTTC.

The chain recombines TRBV12-5 with TRBJ2-2; 11 bases match TRBD1. Germline V gives CDR1 LGHNT, CDR2 FRNRAP. V was clipped by 6 bases and J by 3 bases; unmatched bases: 3. The length of the CDR3 is 15 residues. CDR3 bases: TGTGCTAGTGGCACGGGACAGGGGGACACCGGGGAGCTGTTTTTT. This sequence encodes CASGTGQGDTGELFF.

This chain joins TRBV6-2 or TRBV6-3 and TRBJ2-7; TRBD2 aligns across 10 bases. The length of the CDR3 is 17 residues. Germline-derived CDR1 and CDR2 are MNHEY and SVGEGT. Trimming cost V 0 bases and J 7 bases; bases outside gene matches: 12. Written as DNA, the CDR3 is TGTGCCAGCAGTTACTCGAAAGCGGGAGGGCCCTACGTGGAGCAGTACTTC. It yields the protein CASSYSKAGGPYVEQYF.

The CDR3 sequence is CASSLSGANVLTF. CDR3 bases: TGTGCCAGCAGCTTGAGTGGGGCCAACGTCCTGACTTTC. The rearrangement joins TRBV5-6 to TRBJ2-6; D is undetermined. V lost 1 base and J lost 3, with 2 bases in between. The germline V gene encodes CDR1 SGHDT and CDR2 YYEEEE. The CDR3 loop spans 13 amino acids.